The 8 T cell receptor beta chains below were found in one sample sequenced in a study of PD-1 blockade in classical Hodgkin lymphoma (dated by TCRdb to the early 2020s). Sample time point, as interpreted from the label and publication: cycle 2 day 1 (C2D1) of nivolumab. Relapse after autologous stem cell transplantation had occurred in all trial patients, and cohorts A, B and C were distinguished by prior brentuximab vedotin exposure. Libraries came from the immunoSEQ multiplex PCR assay. Drawn from immuneACCESS, this table holds only the in-frame rearrangements with V and J called that TCRdb kept. Clones are partly lost; checked studies trace under half to an unresolved V gene and leave the rest unexplained. The sample yields 45,000 to 55,000 clones; approximately 73% were counted once. Clones ranked in the top ten supply around 16% of the sample. Sequencing used peripheral blood mononuclear cells (PBMCs), obtained before the second cycle of nivolumab. All receptors come from a human donor with classical Hodgkin lymphoma.

The chain has TRBV2 and TRBJ1-4; D uncertain. This CDR3 comprises 11 residues. Germline values: CDR1 SNHLY, CDR2 FYNNEI. V was cut by 4 bases and J by 8 bases, with 5 bases left in between. This CDR3 is CASSASEKLFF. The CDR3 region has the DNA TGTGCCAGCAGTGCAAGCGAAAAACTGTTTTTT.

This clone was seen once. The V and J genes are TRBV29-1 and TRBJ2-1, with D possibly being TRBD1 (5 bases). Trimming pared 7 bases from V and 9 bases from J, leaving 19 bases between. The CDR3 sequence is 13 residues long. Germline V lookup: CDR1 SQVTM, CDR2 ANQGSEA. CDR3 loop: CSAQGVGVSEQFF. The CDR3 DNA is TGCAGCGCCCAAGGGGTAGGGGTGAGTGAGCAGTTCTTC.

The rearrangement links TRBV19 to TRBJ2-2, with TRBD2 matching 7 bases. V dropped 0 bases and J dropped 4; count of bases not matched to a gene: 2. CDR1 and CDR2 from the germline V gene are LNHDA and SQIVND (reference sequence). The CDR3 has 15 amino acids. The CDR3 protein is CASSIDGRGTGELFF. The CDR3 bases are TGTGCCAGTAGTATAGATGGGAGGGGCACCGGGGAGCTGTTTTTT.

The chain carries TRBV25-1 and TRBJ1-2, with 7 bases that match TRBD1. CDR1 and CDR2 (germline): MGHDK, SYGVNS. Trimming at V came to 4 bases and at J to 4 bases, leaving 6 bases not matched to a gene. The CDR3 is 14 residues long. CDR3 region: CASSAPGQSYGYTF. CDR3 coding DNA: TGTGCCAGCAGTGCTCCGGGACAGAGCTATGGCTACACCTTC.

The rearrangement uses TRBV7-2 and TRBJ1-5; tentative D call: TRBD1 (5 bases). V was cut by 1 base and J by 3 bases, with 10 bases left in between. In germline, CDR1 is SGHTA, CDR2 FQGNSA. The length of the CDR3 is 15 residues. The CDR3 DNA is TGTGCCAGCAGCTTAGGGGGGACGAACAATCAGCCCCAGCATTTT. Translation gives CASSLGGTNNQPQHF.

The rearrangement joins TRBV7-2 to TRBJ2-7; tentatively, D is TRBD2 (7 bases). The length of the CDR3 is 14 residues. V was cut by 5 bases and J by 2 bases, with 13 bases left in between. Germline lookup yields CDR1 SGHTA and CDR2 FQGNSA. The CDR3 sequence is CASSNAGGPYEQYF. The CDR3 coding sequence is TGTGCCAGCAGCAACGCCGGGGGGCCCTACGAGCAGTACTTC.

The chain employs TRBV5-4 and TRBJ2-7, with TRBD1 matching 7 bases. Per germline, CDR1 SGHNT and CDR2 YYREEE (reference sequence). Trimming at V came to 0 bases and at J to 4 bases, leaving 1 base not matched to a gene. The CDR3 length is 13 residues. CDR3 DNA sequence: TGTGCCAGCAGCTTGGTGACAGGGTACGAGCAGTACTTC. It is translated as CASSLVTGYEQYF.

CDR3 sequence (DNA): TGTGCCACCAGCAGAGATTTTTCGCCCGAGCAGTACTTC. This sequence encodes CATSRDFSPEQYF. The gene calls are TRBV15 and TRBJ2-7; the D is unclear. CDR3 length: 13 amino acids. CDR1 LNHNV and CDR2 YYDKDF come from the germline V gene (reference sequence). Trimming shortened V by 0 bases and J by 6 bases, and 9 bases separated the two germline ends.